One T cell receptor beta chain is described in this entry. This entry is derived from a study of blood T cell repertoires in COVID-19. For the study at large: Acute and convalescent COVID-19 specimens originated in the United States, Italy and Spain.

The data were produced by immunoSEQ multiplex PCR, yet TCRdb's version contains in-frame clones alone and is incomplete. The data hold about 360,000 clones, with around 87% observed a single time. Trimming cost V 2 bases and J 4 bases; bases outside gene matches: 10. Per germline, CDR1 SGDLS and CDR2 YYNGEE. The CDR3 is 16 amino acids. What was sequenced was PBMCs or T cells enriched from blood (not recorded which). The V gene is TRBV9, the J gene TRBJ1-1; TRBD1 matches at 8 bases. This sequence originates from a man aged 40-50 years in a cohort exposed to, infected with or recovered from COVID-19 (not recorded which). Written as DNA, the CDR3 is TGTGCCAGCAGCGTTGGGACAGGAGTGATGGCCACTGAAGCTTTCTTT. Encoded protein: CASSVGTGVMATEAFF.